These 14 T cell receptor beta chains came from one sample sequenced in a study of control samples from healthy donors and cancer patients. Clones were read by immunoSEQ multiplex PCR, and TCRdb kept only the in-frame ones, dropping some. The data show 100,000 to 150,000 clones, with around 87% seen just once and roughly 3% held by the top ten. Sequencing was done on a sample of blood. The origin of the receptors is a man aged 60-69 years in good health.

This rearrangement joins TRBV11-2 to TRBJ2-1; 8 bases line up with TRBD2. CDR1 SGHAT and CDR2 FQNNGV come from the germline V gene. With 10 bases clipped from V and 3 bases from J, the junction kept 8 bases outside the gene matches. The length of the CDR3 is 14 residues. The CDR3 DNA sequence: TGTGCCACCACTCTAGCGGGCAGCTACAATGAGCAGTTCTTC. Encoded protein: CATTLAGSYNEQFF. The full variable domain, completed using reference TRBV11-2 and TRBJ2-1, is EAGVAQSPRYKIIEKRQSVAFWCNPISGHATLYWYQQILGQGPKLLIQFQNNGVVDDSQLPKDRFSAERLKGVDSTLKIQPAKLEDSAVYLCATTLAGSYNEQFFGPGTRLTVL.

This chain links TRBV7-2 with TRBJ1-2; D gene uncertain. The V and J ends lost 2 bases and 3 bases respectively, with 10 bases between them. The CDR3 consists of 14 residues. Germline lookup yields CDR1 SGHTA and CDR2 FQGNSA. The CDR3, as DNA: TGTGCCAGCAGCTTAATTGGGGTAGACTATGGCTACACCTTC. Its protein product is CASSLIGVDYGYTF.

V usage is TRBV2 and J usage is TRBJ1-6, with D hard to call. The CDR3 is 13 residues long. V lost 8 bases to trimming and J lost 6 bases, with 11 bases between them. In germline, CDR1 is SNHLY, CDR2 FYNNEI. Written as DNA, the CDR3 is TGTGCCAGCTCGGTCCTAACTAATTCACCCCTCCACTTT. Amino acids: CASSVLTNSPLHF. Full variable domain (outside the CDR3, taken from reference TRBV2 and TRBJ1-6): EPEVTQTPSHQVTQMGQEVILRCVPISNHLYFYWYRQILGQKVEFLVSFYNNEISEKSEIFDDQFSVERPDGSNFTLKIRSTKLEDSAMYFCASSVLTNSPLHFGNGTRLTVT.

The chain joins TRBV9 to TRBJ2-7; D is unclear. The V gene's germline CDR1 is SGDLS and CDR2 YYNGEE. This CDR3 is 15 amino acids long. With 3 bases removed from V and 2 bases from J, the gap between germline ends came to 15 bases. The CDR3 DNA reads as TGTGCCAGCAGCGCTCCCACCCAGGTCACCTACGAGCAGTACTTC. Translated: CASSAPTQVTYEQYF.

The J gene is TRBJ2-7, the V gene TRBV27; the D gene is possibly TRBD1 (6 bases). Trimming took 8 bases from V and 5 from J, leaving 10 bases between them. This CDR3 has 11 amino acids. The germline CDR1 and CDR2 sequences are MNHEY and SMNVEV (reference sequence). CDR3 nucleotides: TGTGCCAGCGCCAGGGGTCACGAGCAGTACTTC. This encodes CASARGHEQYF.

The CDR3 sequence is CASSRDARNTEAFF. The CDR3 nucleotides read TGTGCCAGCAGTAGGGACGCCCGGAACACTGAAGCTTTCTTT. The rearrangement joins TRBV25-1 to TRBJ1-1; the D gene is possibly TRBD1 (5 bases). The CDR3 is 14 amino acids. CDR1 and CDR2 (germline): MGHDK, SYGVNS. The V and J ends lost 5 bases and 1 base respectively, with 11 bases between them.

The chain couples TRBV21-1 to TRBJ1-5. TRBV21-1 is deemed a pseudogene. The CDR3 extends over 17 amino acids. The CDR3 DNA sequence: TGTGCCAGCAGCAAAGCGCCCCCGACGGGGGAGGTTCAGCCCCAGCATTTT. It is translated as CASSKAPPTGEVQPQHF.

This chain joins TRBV25-1 and TRBJ1-1; D is undetermined. With 1 base removed from V and 6 bases from J, the gap between germline ends came to 15 bases. The germline V gene encodes CDR1 MGHDK and CDR2 SYGVNS. The CDR3 runs 15 residues. CDR3 amino acids: CASSESRAVLPEAFF. The CDR3 bases are TGTGCCAGCAGTGAATCTAGGGCAGTCCTTCCTGAAGCTTTCTTT. Complete variable domain (other parts from reference TRBV25-1 and TRBJ1-1): EADIYQTPRYLVIGTGKKITLECSQTMGHDKMYWYQQDPGMELHLIHYSYGVNSTEKGDLSSESTVSRIRTEHFPLTLESARPSHTSQYLCASSESRAVLPEAFFGQGTRLTVV.

V is TRBV19 and J is TRBJ1-5; D is uncertain. The CDR3 covers 14 residues. V was clipped by 10 bases and J by 2 bases, with 15 bases between them. The germline gives CDR1 LNHDA, CDR2 SQIVND (reference sequence). CDR3 loop: CATRGSRGNQPQHF. The CDR3 bases are TGTGCCACCCGAGGGTCAAGGGGCAATCAGCCCCAGCATTTT. Full variable domain (rest looked up from reference TRBV19 and TRBJ1-5): DGGITQSPKYLFRKEGQNVTLSCEQNLNHDAMYWYRQDPGQGLRLIYYSQIVNDFQKGDIAEGYSVSREKKESFPLTVTSAQKNPTAFYLCATRGSRGNQPQHFGDGTRLSIL.

Only a few counts were recorded for this clone. CDR3 nucleotide sequence: TGTGCCAGCAGTTCGTCTTGGGATCAGCCCCAGCATTTT. Its translation: CASSSSWDQPQHF. The V gene is TRBV12-3 or TRBV12-4, the J gene TRBJ1-5, with D unresolved. The CDR3 contains 13 residues. Between the trimmed V and J ends, which lost 4 bases and 5 bases, there was a span of 9 bases.

There are a few counts of this clone. The rearrangement joins TRBV18 to TRBJ1-3, with D tentatively TRBD1 (5 bases). V was trimmed by 2 bases and J by 0 bases, leaving 26 bases between them. This CDR3 has 21 amino acids. CDR1 is KGHSH and CDR2 is LQKENI in the germline V gene. The CDR3 region is CASSPSLLYGGRQNSGNTIYF. CDR3 bases: TGTGCCAGCTCACCAAGTTTATTGTACGGGGGAAGACAAAACTCTGGAAACACCATATATTTT.

The genes are TRBV18 and TRBJ1-1; TRBD1 matches at 10 bases. CDR3 length: 17 amino acids. Germline lookup yields CDR1 KGHSH and CDR2 LQKENI. Trimming cost V 6 bases and J 1 base; bases outside gene matches: 11. The CDR3 DNA reads as TGTGCCAGCTCCCGCCGGGACAGGGGTTGGGGGAACACTGAAGCTTTCTTT. This translates into CASSRRDRGWGNTEAFF.

The chain couples TRBV5-1 to TRBJ2-3, with 7 bases lining up with TRBD2. Germline values: CDR1 SGHRS, CDR2 YFSETQ. The CDR3 is made up of 16 amino acids. J lost 0 bases, V lost 1 base, and 5 bases had no gene match. CDR3 nucleotides: TGCGCCAGCAGCTTGCTCGCGGGGGTTAGCACAGATACGCAGTATTTT. Translated: CASSLLAGVSTDTQYF. Using reference TRBV5-1 and TRBJ2-3 for the parts outside the CDR3, the full variable domain is KAGVTQTPRYLIKTRGQQVTLSCSPISGHRSVSWYQQTPGQGLQFLFEYFSETQRNKGNFPGRFSGRQFSNSRSEMNVSTLELGDSALYLCASSLLAGVSTDTQYFGPGTRLTVL.

This clone came up a few times. This chain uses TRBV3-1 (or the pseudogene TRBV3-2) with TRBJ1-2, with no clear D. Germline lookup yields CDR1 LGHDT and CDR2 YNNKEL (reference sequence). The CDR3 covers 14 residues. Trimming shortened V by 1 base and J by 4 bases, and 10 bases separated the two germline ends. CDR3 amino acids: CASSQVSGFYGYTF. CDR3 nucleotide sequence: TGTGCCAGCAGCCAAGTTTCGGGATTCTATGGCTACACCTTC.